A single sample is the source of the 27 T cell receptor beta chains below, sequenced in a study of response to subunit inactivated influenza vaccine. TCRdb processed the RT-PCR reads anew with MiXCR; each CDR3 protein has one entry. This sample has hundreds of thousands of distinct CDR3 sequences; roughly 13% occur once, and the top ten carry around 13%. The material sequenced was PBMCs from blood, taken 40 to 50 days after vaccination. These receptors were collected from a man aged 45-65 years who received an inactivated influenza vaccine.

Of note for this clonotype: A much larger clone differs from this one at a single base, so this may be a read error. V and J are TRBV25-1 and TRBJ1-4; tentatively, D is TRBD1 (5 bases). CDR1 is MGHDK, CDR2 SYGVNS, per germline. The CDR3 sequence is 14 residues long. The CDR3 is CAATDIYTNEKLLF. The CDR3 bases are TGTGCCGCGACAGACATTTATACTAATGAAAAACTGCTTTTT.

This clonotype has ten or more counts. This sequence joins TRBV3-1 and TRBJ1-1, with D hard to call. The CDR3 totals 14 residues. Germline V gene data show CDR1 as LGHDT and CDR2 as YNNKEL (reference sequence). The ends were cut back, 7 bases at V and 14 bases at J, with 26 bases in the middle. The CDR3 DNA is TGTGCCAGCACCCGACGGTATAGTGACACCATAATCTTCTTT. Protein: CASTRRYSDTIIFF.

The genes are TRBV2 and TRBJ2-4; D is uncertain. Looked up from germline, CDR1 is SNHLY and CDR2 is FYNNEI. Trimming shortened V by 1 base and J by 1 base, and 8 bases separated the two germline ends. There are 15 residues in the CDR3. The CDR3, as DNA: TGTGCCAGCAGTGAAGTTGGGGTGGCCAAAAACATTCAGTACTTC. This translates into CASSEVGVAKNIQYF. Looking up the rest from reference TRBV2 and TRBJ2-4 gives the full variable domain: EPEVTQTPSHQVTQMGQEVILRCVPISNHLYFYWYRQILGQKVEFLVSFYNNEISEKSEIFDDQFSVERPDGSNFTLKIRSTKLEDSAMYFCASSEVGVAKNIQYFGAGTRLSVL.

V usage is TRBV6-4 and J usage is TRBJ1-1; TRBD1 matches 7 bases. Germline CDR1 is MRHNA and CDR2 is SNTAGT. V lost 10 bases and J lost 0; bases outside the gene matches: 8. This CDR3 contains 14 residues. CDR3 bases: TGTGCCATCTTCGGGGACAGCATGAACACTGAAGCTTTCTTT. Translation: CAIFGDSMNTEAFF.

CDR3 loop: CASSQDGGGAADTQYF. In DNA form, the CDR3 reads TGTGCCAGCAGCCAAGATGGAGGGGGCGCGGCAGATACGCAGTATTTT. The gene calls are TRBV4-2 and TRBJ2-3; possibly TRBD1 for D (7 bases). Trimming removed 0 bases from V and 4 bases from J, with 14 bases in between. The CDR3 is 16 amino acids. Germline V gene sequence: CDR1 LGHNA, CDR2 YNFKEQ.

CDR3 in amino acids: CSANQGIYGYTF. In nucleotides, the CDR3 is TGCAGTGCGAATCAGGGAATATATGGCTACACCTTC. The chain is built from TRBV20-1 and TRBJ1-2, with a possible D match to TRBD1 (5 bases). The CDR3 loop spans 12 amino acids. The germline gives CDR1 DFQATT, CDR2 SNEGSKA (reference sequence). Trimming pared 6 bases from V and 5 bases from J, leaving 13 bases between.

This clonotype has just a few counts. V and J are TRBV20-1 and TRBJ2-5; D may be TRBD1 (5 bases). This CDR3 comprises 12 residues. Germline V gene data show CDR1 as DFQATT and CDR2 as SNEGSKA (reference sequence). Trimming left V 5 bases short and J 2 bases short, with 9 bases between. For the CDR3, the DNA is TGCAGTGCTGTTAGACAGCAAGAGACCCAGTACTTC. Translated: CSAVRQQETQYF.

This clonotype was detected only a few times. The V call is TRBV7-3, the J call TRBJ2-5; D is unclear. The CDR3 is 15 residues long. The V end was cut by 1 base, the J end by 5 bases, with 14 bases between. The germline CDR1 and CDR2 sequences are SGHTA and FQGTGA. CDR3 in amino acids: CASSLMAAVSETQYF. As DNA, the CDR3 is TGTGCCAGCAGCTTAATGGCCGCAGTTTCTGAGACCCAGTACTTC.

The rearrangement links TRBV7-8 to TRBJ1-4; TRBD1 matches at 7 bases. The ends lost 3 bases at V and 0 bases at J; junction bases unmatched: 7. There are 17 residues in the CDR3. Germline CDR1 SGHVS, CDR2 FQNEAQ. CDR3 protein: CASSFQGGLATNEKLFF. The CDR3 DNA reads as TGTGCCAGCAGCTTTCAGGGGGGGCTAGCAACTAATGAAAAACTGTTTTTT.

This clonotype occurred a few times. This chain uses TRBV7-3 with TRBJ2-2, with D hard to call. V was trimmed by 5 bases and J by 6 bases, leaving 10 bases between them. The length of the CDR3 is 13 residues. From germline, CDR1 is SGHTA and CDR2 FQGTGA. Written as DNA, the CDR3 is TGTGCCAGCAGCCCCAGTTACCCCGGGGAGCTGTTTTTT. Translating it yields CASSPSYPGELFF.

This clonotype occurred once. The chain carries TRBV10-2 and TRBJ2-3; 9 bases align to TRBD2. After removal of 5 bases from V and 0 bases from J, the junction contained 6 bases not matched to a gene. The CDR3 runs to 16 residues. Germline V CDR1 and CDR2: WSHSY, SAAADI. CDR3 DNA: TGCGCCAGCAGTAAGACGGGACTAGCAAGCACAGATACGCAGTATTTT. It translates to CASSKTGLASTDTQYF.

This clonotype came up a few times. The chain has TRBV7-9 and TRBJ2-1, with D uncertain. V was shortened by 2 bases and J by 7 bases, with 15 bases between the two germline ends. There are 15 residues in the CDR3. CDR1 is SEHNR, CDR2 FQNEAQ, per germline (reference sequence). The chain's CDR3 is CASSLTGGFANEQFF. CDR3 DNA sequence: TGTGCCAGCAGCTTAACGGGTGGATTTGCAAATGAGCAGTTCTTC.

The rearrangement links TRBV29-1 to TRBJ2-1; tentatively, D is TRBD2 (5 bases). The V gene's germline CDR1 is SQVTM and CDR2 ANQGSEA. This CDR3 contains 15 residues. V dropped 1 base and J dropped 1 base, with 11 bases sitting between them. CDR3 protein: CSVEGGFLSYNEQFF. CDR3 nucleotide sequence: TGCAGCGTTGAAGGCGGGTTCCTTTCCTACAATGAGCAGTTCTTC.

This clonotype showed up just a few times. The rearrangement joins TRBV5-1 to TRBJ1-1, with 11 positions matching TRBD1. Germline V gives CDR1 SGHRS, CDR2 YFSETQ. The CDR3 spans 14 residues. With V trimmed by 6 bases and J by 4 bases, 5 bases remained unmatched. The CDR3 DNA is TGCGCCAGCATCCAAGGGACAGGGGGCACTGAAGCTTTCTTT. As protein: CASIQGTGGTEAFF.

This rearrangement joins TRBV7-9 to TRBJ2-7, with D hard to call. CDR3 length: 12 residues. Per the germline V gene, CDR1 is SEHNR and CDR2 is FQNEAQ (reference sequence). Deletions cut 4 bases from V and 6 bases from J, with 10 bases between. CDR3 region: CASSSRVFEQYF. CDR3 nucleotide sequence: TGTGCCAGCAGCTCAAGGGTTTTCGAGCAGTACTTC.

This clonotype was seen more than once but under ten times. V usage is TRBV19 and J usage is TRBJ1-5; D not resolved. The germline V and J ends were trimmed by 9 bases and 7 bases, with 16 bases remaining between them. In germline, CDR1 is LNHDA, CDR2 SQIVND (reference sequence). The CDR3 runs 13 residues. The CDR3 protein is CASQTEGSQPQHF. DNA for the CDR3: TGTGCCAGCCAAACCGAGGGCAGCCAGCCCCAGCATTTT.

The V gene is TRBV5-1, the J gene TRBJ1-1; 12 bases agree with TRBD1. The V and J ends lost 0 bases and 4 bases, in that order; junction bases with no gene match: 10. The CDR3 extends over 18 amino acids. In germline, CDR1 is SGHRS, CDR2 YFSETQ. CDR3 protein: CASSLVPGTGGAGTEAFF. The DNA for the CDR3 is TGCGCCAGCAGCTTGGTACCCGGGACAGGGGGCGCGGGCACTGAAGCTTTCTTT.

This clonotype was observed a handful of times. This rearrangement joins TRBV20-1 to TRBJ2-1, with 8 bases aligning to TRBD2. The CDR3 length is 15 residues. Germline CDR1 DFQATT, CDR2 SNEGSKA (reference sequence). Losses at the gene ends were 3 bases for V and 8 bases for J; bases not matched to a gene: 12. CDR3 amino acids: CSASTGGGIWDEQFF. CDR3 DNA: TGCAGTGCTAGCACTGGCGGGGGGATCTGGGATGAGCAGTTCTTC.

The rearrangement uses TRBV11-1 and TRBJ2-1; 14 bases match TRBD2. CDR3 length equals 18 residues. Germline V gives CDR1 SGHAT, CDR2 FQDESV (reference sequence). V shed 4 bases and J 2 bases; nucleotides not matched to a gene: 7. The CDR3 spells CASSYGTSGSRPYNEQFF. In nucleotides, the CDR3 is TGTGCCAGCAGCTATGGGACTAGCGGGAGTAGGCCCTACAATGAGCAGTTCTTC.

V usage is TRBV7-6 and J usage is TRBJ2-3; no definite D call. Germline V CDR1 and CDR2: SGHVS, FNYEAQ. Trimming took off 5 bases at V and 7 bases at J, with 16 bases between the two ends. The CDR3 sequence is 14 residues long. CDR3 nucleotide sequence: TGTGCCAGCAGCCCTCGCCCAGACCTTCATACGCAGTATTTT. Protein sequence: CASSPRPDLHTQYF.

The sample holds a few counts of this clonotype. This chain links TRBV7-2 with TRBJ2-3; 10 positions agree with TRBD1. The CDR3 length is 16 residues. V trimming: 5 bases; J trimming: 3 bases; junction bases outside the gene matches: 8. CDR1 is SGHTA, CDR2 FQGNSA, per germline. In nucleotides, the CDR3 is TGTGCCAGCAGCCTCGGGACAGGGGTGGGGACAGATACGCAGTATTTT. Its protein is CASSLGTGVGTDTQYF.

This clonotype was counted at least ten times. The V and J genes are TRBV29-1 and TRBJ2-5, with TRBD2 identical over 14 bases. V trimming: 6 bases; J trimming: 5 bases; junction bases outside the gene matches: 8. In germline, CDR1 is SQVTM, CDR2 ANQGSEA. The CDR3 consists of 15 residues. CDR3 loop: CSVATGTSGSETQYF. The DNA of the CDR3 is TGCAGCGTCGCGACTGGGACTAGCGGGAGTGAGACCCAGTACTTC.

This clonotype was picked up many times. This chain links TRBV2 with TRBJ1-1; 8 bases are shared with TRBD1. V was clipped by 2 bases and J by 4 bases; unmatched bases: 6. CDR3 length: 15 amino acids. Germline V gives CDR1 SNHLY, CDR2 FYNNEI. CDR3 nucleotide sequence: TGTGCCAGCAGTGAATATCAGGGGGCGACCACTGAAGCTTTCTTT. This gives the protein CASSEYQGATTEAFF. Combining the CDR3 with reference TRBV2 and TRBJ1-1 gives the whole variable domain EPEVTQTPSHQVTQMGQEVILRCVPISNHLYFYWYRQILGQKVEFLVSFYNNEISEKSEIFDDQFSVERPDGSNFTLKIRSTKLEDSAMYFCASSEYQGATTEAFFGQGTRLTVV.

The chain links TRBV7-9 to TRBJ2-5; 12 bases fit TRBD2. CDR1 SEHNR and CDR2 FQNEAQ come from the germline V gene (reference sequence). The CDR3 totals 17 residues. After removal of 2 bases from V and 4 bases from J, the junction contained 8 bases not matched to a gene. CDR3 amino acids: CASSLSKRLAGVETQYF. DNA of the CDR3: TGTGCCAGCAGCTTATCAAAGCGACTAGCGGGAGTAGAGACCCAGTACTTC.

The V call is TRBV7-9, the J call TRBJ2-1; 8 bases map to TRBD2. Germline values: CDR1 SEHNR, CDR2 FQNEAQ (reference sequence). The CDR3 length is 17 residues. Trimming cost V 1 base and J 9 bases; bases outside gene matches: 14. CDR3 protein: CASSLGVAGRMSGEQFF. DNA of the CDR3: TGTGCCAGCAGCTTAGGTGTAGCGGGGAGGATGAGCGGTGAGCAGTTCTTC.

A few counts support this clonotype. V gene TRBV6-5 combines with J gene TRBJ2-2; no reliable D call. The CDR3 spans 12 residues. Trimming removed 4 bases at V and 7 bases at J, with 7 bases between. Germline V gives CDR1 MNHEY, CDR2 SVGAGI. The CDR3 sequence is CASSSWGGELFF. The DNA of the CDR3 is TGTGCCAGCAGTTCCTGGGGCGGGGAGCTGTTTTTT.

This clonotype has at least ten counts. This chain joins TRBV15 and TRBJ2-1, with D perhaps assigned TRBD1 or TRBD2 (5 bases each). V lost 2 bases and J 2 bases, leaving 10 bases between the germline ends. The length of the CDR3 is 15 residues. CDR1 LNHNV and CDR2 YYDKDF come from the germline V gene (reference sequence). The CDR3 sequence is CATSRRDGTYNEQFF. CDR3 DNA sequence: TGTGCCACCAGCAGACGGGACGGTACCTACAATGAGCAGTTCTTC.